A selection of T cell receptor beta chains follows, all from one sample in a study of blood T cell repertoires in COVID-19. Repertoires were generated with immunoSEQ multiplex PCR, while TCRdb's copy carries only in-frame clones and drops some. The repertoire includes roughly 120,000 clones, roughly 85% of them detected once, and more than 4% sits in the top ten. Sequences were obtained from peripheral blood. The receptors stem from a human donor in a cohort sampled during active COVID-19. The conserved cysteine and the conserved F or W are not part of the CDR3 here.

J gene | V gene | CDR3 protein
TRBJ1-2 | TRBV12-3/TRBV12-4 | ASRPTGNYGYT
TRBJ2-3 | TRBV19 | ASSIRRILEADTQY
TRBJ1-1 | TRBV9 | ASSVGGRTEAF
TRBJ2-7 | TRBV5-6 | ASSLGDRGSYEQY
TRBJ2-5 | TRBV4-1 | ASSLAGGGQETQY
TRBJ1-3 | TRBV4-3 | ASSQEANLNTIY
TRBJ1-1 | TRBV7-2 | ASSSAAGTYVTEAF
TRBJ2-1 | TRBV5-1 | ASSSGQGSYNEQF
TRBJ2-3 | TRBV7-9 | ASSLMTGTDTQY
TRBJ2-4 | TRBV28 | ASSLTYYSGGNKNIQY
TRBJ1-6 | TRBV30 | AWTDRHSYNSPLH
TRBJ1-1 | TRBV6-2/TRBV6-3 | ASRWGGTEAF
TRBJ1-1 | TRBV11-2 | ASSARGALNTEAF
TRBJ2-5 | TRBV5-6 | ASRQGKETQY
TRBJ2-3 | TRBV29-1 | SVASSGGVRDTQY
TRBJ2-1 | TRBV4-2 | ASSQDSGRVGNEQF
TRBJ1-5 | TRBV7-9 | ASSFGQGGGQPQH
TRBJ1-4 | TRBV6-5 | AGGTAGGTNEKLF
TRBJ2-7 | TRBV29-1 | SVTGSYEQY
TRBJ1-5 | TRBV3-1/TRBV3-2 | ASNMGHIDQPQH
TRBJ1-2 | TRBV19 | ASSIEPQTGYGYT
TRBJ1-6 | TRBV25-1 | ASSEFKGSLSPLH
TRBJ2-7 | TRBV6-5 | ASSPPTGGGEQY
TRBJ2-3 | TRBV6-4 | ASSEAGGGTDTQY
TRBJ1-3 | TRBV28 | ASSGQGAEGRNTIY
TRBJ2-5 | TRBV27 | ASSPLRSGSHLIATQY
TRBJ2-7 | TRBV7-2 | ASSLGSSGRTIEQY
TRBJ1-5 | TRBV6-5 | ASTKQFNQPQH
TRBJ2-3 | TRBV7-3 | ASSLTGPDTQY
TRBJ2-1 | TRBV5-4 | ASSLDLGSSYNEQF
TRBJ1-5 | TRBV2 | ASSRGQPQH
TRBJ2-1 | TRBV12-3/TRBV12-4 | ASSLIQYNEQF
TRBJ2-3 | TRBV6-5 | ASSHARDLPDTQY
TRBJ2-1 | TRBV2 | ASRKGLAGYNEQF
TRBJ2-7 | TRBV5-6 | ASSIRLAANEQY
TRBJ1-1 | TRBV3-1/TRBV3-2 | ASSQVLRDSRQAF
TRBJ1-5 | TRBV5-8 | ASSLGQTNQPQH
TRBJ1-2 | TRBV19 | ASSATGLHYGYT
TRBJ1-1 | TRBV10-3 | AIRGGDALPWAF
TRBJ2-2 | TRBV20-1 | SASMGGRYTGELF
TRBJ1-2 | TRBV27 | ASSHRGGIYGYT
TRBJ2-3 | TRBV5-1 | ASSLAGRQREERDTQY
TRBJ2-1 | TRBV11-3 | ASSSAWTSGRGEQF
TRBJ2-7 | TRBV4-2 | ASSLWEGSAHEQY
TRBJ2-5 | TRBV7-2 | ASSYDRGTQY
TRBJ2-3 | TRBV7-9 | ASSGGLRAHTDTQY
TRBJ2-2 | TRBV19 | ASNQAGGHTGELF
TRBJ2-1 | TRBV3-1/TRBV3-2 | ASSHVREQF
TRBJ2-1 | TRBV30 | AWSRGGSMDEQF
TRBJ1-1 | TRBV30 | AGQGLGDEAF